Each of the 10 T cell receptor beta chains below was sequenced from the same sample in a study of radiation and T cells in renal cell carcinoma. Using immunoSEQ multiplex PCR, the repertoire was profiled, and TCRdb retains in-frame clones only, with some absent. The sample has under 200,000 clones; 88% are singletons. Time point: blood 4 weeks post-SBRT, at nephrectomy. The treatment denotes: 15 Gy SBRT to primary tumor, nephrectomy 4 weeks later. The starting material was blood, obtained from a patient whose treatment included radiotherapy and nephrectomy. These receptors originate from a woman in her forties or fifties with renal cell carcinoma.

This clone was seen once. This chain connects TRBV18 to TRBJ1-4, with D unclear. In germline, CDR1 is KGHSH, CDR2 LQKENI. V lost 3 bases, J lost 0 bases, and 5 bases lay in between. The CDR3 runs to 14 residues. The CDR3 loop is CASSPDTTNEKLFF. The DNA of the CDR3 is TGTGCCAGCTCACCCGACACAACTAATGAAAAACTGTTTTTT.

The chain links TRBV5-6 to TRBJ1-2; D is possibly TRBD1 (6 bases). The CDR3 length is 14 residues. Trimming took 4 bases from V and 2 from J, leaving 12 bases between them. CDR1 is SGHDT, CDR2 YYEEEE, per germline. The CDR3 coding sequence is TGTGCCAGCAGCCAGTACAGGGCCAACTATGGCTACACCTTC. The encoded protein is CASSQYRANYGYTF.

This chain uses TRBV18 with TRBJ1-2; no firm D call. The V and J ends lost 3 bases and 4 bases respectively, with 24 bases between them. Germline V CDR1 and CDR2: KGHSH, LQKENI. The CDR3 consists of 18 residues. CDR3 amino acids: CASSPLPPGEAIVYGYTF. As DNA, the CDR3 is TGTGCCAGCTCACCGCTCCCCCCAGGTGAGGCAATCGTCTATGGCTACACCTTC.

This clone was recorded once. The chain couples TRBV30 to TRBJ2-3, with 9 bases matching TRBD2. CDR3 length: 14 amino acids. With V trimmed by 0 bases and J by 9 bases, 7 bases remained unmatched. Germline CDR1 is GTSNPN and CDR2 is SVGIG (reference sequence). Here the CDR3 reads CAWSVAGGLATQYF. The CDR3 DNA reads TGTGCCTGGAGTGTAGCGGGGGGCCTGGCGACGCAGTATTTT.

The genes are TRBV18 and TRBJ1-3; TRBD1 matches at 7 bases. This CDR3 is built from 18 residues. Germline trimming cut 6 bases from V and 0 bases from J; bases unmatched to any gene: 14. Germline V lookup: CDR1 KGHSH, CDR2 LQKENI. The CDR3 nucleotides read TGTGCCAGCTCCCCTACACCGGGACAGAGAAACTCTGGAAACACCATATATTTT. Its protein is CASSPTPGQRNSGNTIYF.

The chain employs TRBV6-1 and TRBJ2-7; 9 bases fit TRBD1. In germline, CDR1 is MNHNS, CDR2 SASEGT. J was trimmed by 5 bases and V by 4 bases; bases with no gene match: 6. The CDR3 contains 14 residues. In nucleotides, the CDR3 is TGTGCCAGCAGTGTGGACAGGGGAGGCGACGAGCAGTACTTC. Translating gives CASSVDRGGDEQYF.

The rearrangement uses TRBV7-2 and TRBJ1-1, with no clear D. The CDR3 length is 11 residues. Trimming took off 1 base at V and 10 bases at J, with 7 bases between the two ends. Per germline, CDR1 SGHTA and CDR2 FQGNSA. The CDR3 sequence is CASSLDSGAFF. CDR3 coding DNA: TGTGCCAGCAGCTTAGATAGCGGAGCTTTCTTT.

This chain uses TRBV6-1 with TRBJ2-7; 12 bases match TRBD1. Losses at the gene ends were 6 bases for V and 6 bases for J; bases not matched to a gene: 6. The CDR3 is 14 amino acids. Germline loops: CDR1 MNHNS, CDR2 SASEGT. The CDR3 DNA follows: TGTGCCAGCAGGCCGGGACAGGGGGCGTTCGAGCAGTACTTC. Translating gives CASRPGQGAFEQYF.

This chain connects TRBV19 to TRBJ1-4, with D tentatively TRBD1 (6 bases). CDR3 size: 16 residues. Germline V gives CDR1 LNHDA, CDR2 SQIVND (reference sequence). Trimming took off 0 bases at V and 8 bases at J, with 16 bases between the two ends. The CDR3 loop is CASSIDVGANAEKLFF. CDR3 nucleotides: TGTGCCAGTAGTATAGATGTGGGGGCGAACGCCGAAAAACTGTTTTTT. Full variable domain (rest looked up from reference TRBV19 and TRBJ1-4): DGGITQSPKYLFRKEGQNVTLSCEQNLNHDAMYWYRQDPGQGLRLIYYSQIVNDFQKGDIAEGYSVSREKKESFPLTVTSAQKNPTAFYLCASSIDVGANAEKLFFGSGTQLSVL.

The V gene is TRBV7-9, the J gene TRBJ2-3; TRBD1 matches 9 bases. The germline CDR1 and CDR2 sequences are SEHNR and FQNEAQ (reference sequence). The V and J ends lost 5 bases and 2 bases, in that order; junction bases with no gene match: 5. This CDR3 region has 15 residues. The CDR3: CASSLGTGNTDTQYF. In nucleotides, the CDR3 is TGTGCCAGCAGCCTTGGGACAGGGAACACAGATACGCAGTATTTT.